These 19 T cell receptor beta chains share one sample of origin, sequenced in a study of vaccination effects on CD4 cells after COVID-19. TCRdb's copy holds only in-frame clones and misses some; the assay was immunoSEQ multiplex PCR. The sample lists roughly 42,000 clones; around 68% were seen once. Before sequencing took place, the ViraFEST assay used viral peptide pools to expand antigen-specific CD4+ T cells. When around 10 days of culture had elapsed, CD4+ T cells were isolated. Neither prior SARS-CoV-2 infection nor positive nucleocapsid antibodies were present in the vaccine recipients. Antigens of these TCRs are unknown. Specimen: CD4+ T cells from PBMCs cultured with HCoV-OC43 spike peptides, collected before COVID-19 vaccination. As for subset: HCoV-OC43 spike overlapping peptide pool stimulation. These receptors were taken from a human donor who received a COVID-19 vaccine.

The chain is built from TRBV9 and TRBJ2-3; the D gene could be TRBD1 or TRBD2 (5 bases each). This CDR3 is built from 17 residues. Germline-derived CDR1 and CDR2 are SGDLS and YYNGEE. The V gene lost 0 bases and the J gene lost 0 bases, with 14 bases spanning the gap. The CDR3 DNA sequence: TGTGCCAGCAGCGTAGAAGGACGGGGCGCTAGCACAGATACGCAGTATTTT. Translating it yields CASSVEGRGASTDTQYF.

CDR3 nucleotides: TGTGCCAGCAGCCAAGAGCGACAGACATACAATGAGCAGTTCTTC. It yields the protein CASSQERQTYNEQFF. The chain carries TRBV4-2 and TRBJ2-1; maybe TRBD1 (5 bases). Between the trimmed V and J ends, which lost 0 bases and 4 bases, there was a span of 10 bases. The germline CDR1 and CDR2 sequences are LGHNA and YNFKEQ. This CDR3 comprises 15 residues.

J is TRBJ1-2 and V is TRBV30; 8 nucleotides agree with TRBD1. The V segment lost 6 bases and the J segment 11 bases; nucleotides outside the gene matches: 5. CDR1 is GTSNPN and CDR2 is SVGIG in the germline V gene (reference sequence). The CDR3 loop spans 10 amino acids. CDR3 DNA sequence: TGTGCCTGCTGCGGGACAGGTTACACCTTC. Translated: CACCGTGYTF.

This clone appeared a single time. The J gene is TRBJ2-4, the V gene TRBV19; TRBD2 matches 11 bases. Germline loops: CDR1 LNHDA, CDR2 SQIVND (reference sequence). The CDR3 is 15 residues long. The junction had 6 bases not matched to a gene; V was cut back by 5 bases and J by 6 bases. This chain's CDR3 is CASSSPGLAANIQYF. As DNA, the CDR3 is TGTGCCAGTAGTTCCCCGGGACTAGCGGCAAACATTCAGTACTTC.

The V gene is TRBV6-6, the J gene TRBJ1-2; 8 bases fit TRBD1. The CDR3 loop spans 16 amino acids. Unmatched junction bases numbered 10, after V lost 4 bases and J lost 3 bases. Germline V lookup: CDR1 MNHNY, CDR2 SVGAGI (reference sequence). The CDR3 bases are TGTGCCAGCAGTTCCCTTCACAGGGGGAGTGACTATGGCTACACCTTC. Residues: CASSSLHRGSDYGYTF.

This rearrangement joins TRBV6-5 to TRBJ1-5, with D perhaps TRBD1 (6 bases). Germline values: CDR1 MNHEY, CDR2 SVGAGI. There are 15 residues in the CDR3. With 8 bases removed from V and 6 bases from J, the gap between germline ends came to 20 bases. CDR3 protein: CASGGSQGRVQPQHF. The CDR3 DNA reads TGTGCCAGCGGGGGATCACAGGGTAGGGTTCAGCCCCAGCATTTT.

The chain has TRBV3-1 (or the pseudogene TRBV3-2) and TRBJ2-3, with 8 bases fitting TRBD2. The V gene end was trimmed by 8 bases and the J gene end by 4 bases; junction bases not matched to a gene: 5. Germline V gives CDR1 LGHDT, CDR2 YNNKEL (reference sequence). CDR3 length: 13 amino acids. CDR3 loop: CASRRGGSDTQYF. The DNA for the CDR3 is TGTGCCAGCCGCCGGGGGGGCTCAGATACGCAGTATTTT.

The chain couples TRBV18 to TRBJ1-5; D gene ambiguous. Trimming removed 5 bases at V and 0 bases at J, with 8 bases between. This CDR3 spans 14 amino acids. Per the germline V gene, CDR1 is KGHSH and CDR2 is LQKENI. CDR3 sequence: CASSGYYSNQPQHF. CDR3 DNA: TGTGCCAGCTCAGGGTATTATAGCAATCAGCCCCAGCATTTT.

This chain connects TRBV18 to TRBJ2-7; 8 bases fit TRBD1. In germline, CDR1 is KGHSH, CDR2 LQKENI. Trimming took 7 bases from V and 0 from J; bases not matched to a gene: 5. This CDR3 is 14 amino acids long. Here the CDR3 DNA reads TGTGCCAGCTTTGCCGGGACAGGCTCCTACGAGCAGTACTTC. It specifies CASFAGTGSYEQYF.

Turning to this clone: No DNA is shown, since the ends of the CDR3 on it are uncertain; the CDR3 is the one TCRdb lists. The chain joins TRBV6-5 to TRBJ1-2. The CDR3 is made up of 13 amino acids, end residues included. Germline V lookup: CDR1 MNHEY, CDR2 SVGAGI. The CDR3 here is CASSLRAGRGYTF.

This chain joins TRBV6-2 or TRBV6-3 and TRBJ1-1, with 8 bases identical to TRBD1. The CDR3 extends over 14 amino acids. The J segment lost 1 base and the V segment lost 2 bases, leaving 0 bases of the junction unmatched. CDR1 and CDR2 (germline): MNHEY, SVGEGT. The CDR3 DNA follows: TGTGCCAGCAGTTACGGACAGGGGAACACTGAAGCTTTCTTT. Translation: CASSYGQGNTEAFF.

This clone was counted between two and nine times. The chain carries TRBV11-2 and TRBJ2-1; the D gene is possibly TRBD1 (6 bases). Looked up from germline, CDR1 is SGHAT and CDR2 is FQNNGV. V dropped 5 bases and J dropped 6 bases, with 23 bases sitting between them. The CDR3 has 17 residues. The CDR3 region has the DNA TGTGCCAGCAGCCAAGTCGCCCGCCGGACAGTCCGCAATGAGCAGTTCTTC. Protein product: CASSQVARRTVRNEQFF.

The gene calls are TRBV4-3 and TRBJ1-6, with 7 bases fitting TRBD1. The V and J ends lost 0 bases and 9 bases, in that order; junction bases with no gene match: 5. Germline V CDR1 and CDR2: LGHNA, YSLEER. The CDR3 loop spans 15 amino acids. The CDR3: CASSQDFQGVSPLHF. DNA for the CDR3: TGCGCCAGCAGCCAAGATTTCCAGGGGGTTTCACCCCTCCACTTT.

The rearrangement links TRBV28 to TRBJ2-6, with D uncertain. The CDR3 contains 15 residues. Germline V gives CDR1 MDHEN, CDR2 SYDVKM. V was trimmed by 5 bases and J by 2 bases, leaving 10 bases between them. For the CDR3, the DNA is TGTGCCAGCAGTGTTACAGCTCCTGGGGCCAACGTCCTGACTTTC. Its protein is CASSVTAPGANVLTF. Combining the CDR3 with reference TRBV28 and TRBJ2-6 gives the whole variable domain DVKVTQSSRYLVKRTGEKVFLECVQDMDHENMFWYRQDPGLGLRLIYFSYDVKMKEKGDIPEGYSVSREKKERFSLILESASTNQTSMYLCASSVTAPGANVLTFGAGSRLTVL.

The V call is TRBV5-1, the J call TRBJ2-1; the D call may be TRBD1 or TRBD2 (5 bases each). The CDR3 has 13 residues. From germline, CDR1 is SGHRS and CDR2 YFSETQ. V lost 3 bases, J lost 5 bases, and 9 bases lay in between. CDR3 sequence: CASSWGIDNEQFF. In DNA form, the CDR3 reads TGCGCCAGCAGCTGGGGGATCGACAATGAGCAGTTCTTC.

The chain combines TRBV6-5 with TRBJ2-3, with 8 nucleotides matching TRBD1. The CDR3 runs 15 residues. In germline, CDR1 is MNHEY, CDR2 SVGAGI. V shed 7 bases, J shed 3 bases, and the junction held 9 bases outside the gene matches. The DNA for the CDR3 is TGTGCCAGCACCAACAACAGGGGGAGGACAGATACGCAGTATTTT. The encoded protein is CASTNNRGRTDTQYF.

The J gene is TRBJ2-3, the V gene TRBV2, with TRBD1 matching over 9 bases. This CDR3 has 12 residues. Losses at the gene ends were 6 bases for V and 6 bases for J; bases not matched to a gene: 1. Germline V lookup: CDR1 SNHLY, CDR2 FYNNEI. The DNA of the CDR3 is TGTGCCAGCAGACAGGGGGCGGATACGCAGTATTTT. Its translation is CASRQGADTQYF. Using reference TRBV2 and TRBJ2-3 for the parts outside the CDR3, the full variable domain is EPEVTQTPSHQVTQMGQEVILRCVPISNHLYFYWYRQILGQKVEFLVSFYNNEISEKSEIFDDQFSVERPDGSNFTLKIRSTKLEDSAMYFCASRQGADTQYFGPGTRLTVL.

This clone was observed a few times. V gene TRBV28 combines with J gene TRBJ2-7; TRBD2 aligns across 9 bases. J gave up 9 bases and V 4 bases, and 7 bases lay outside the gene matches. CDR3 size: 13 residues. CDR1 and CDR2 (germline): MDHEN, SYDVKM. CDR3 nucleotides: TGTGCCAGCAGTTATCCTAGCGGGAAAGGGCAGTACTTC. Its translation is CASSYPSGKGQYF.

The chain has TRBV12-3 or TRBV12-4 and TRBJ1-1; the D is unclear. V lost 6 bases and J lost 11, with 19 bases in between. The CDR3 has 13 amino acids. The CDR3 reads CASSASTHPRAFF. As DNA, the CDR3 is TGTGCCAGCAGCGCCTCGACACACCCGAGGGCTTTCTTT.